Listed here is a single T cell receptor (beta chain). The antigen is not known. With each sample, at least 5 micrograms of total RNA were extracted. Using a J-beta primer mix together with a sample-barcoded 5' primer, a second PCR was run for roughly 7 to 11 cycles. One entry per CDR3 protein results from TCRdb running MiXCR on the 5' RACE reads. The data contain some 550,000 distinct CDR3 sequences, roughly 48% of them singletons. The data derive from a study of blood T cells in healthy people across ages. Germline lookup yields CDR1 SGDLS and CDR2 YYNGEE. CDR3 length: 16 residues. The V segment lost 4 bases and the J segment 0 bases; nucleotides outside the gene matches: 5. Study observations and caveats: Aged donors had fewer naive CD4+ cells and lower diversity than long-lived donors.

Sequencing was carried out using blood. The clonotype was recovered from a man at least 80 years old in good health. This chain connects TRBV9 to TRBJ2-3, with 10 bases that match TRBD2. In DNA form, the CDR3 reads TGTGCCAGCAGCCCAGCAGCGGGGGGGAGCACAGATACGCAGTATTTT. Translated, it gives CASSPAAGGSTDTQYF.